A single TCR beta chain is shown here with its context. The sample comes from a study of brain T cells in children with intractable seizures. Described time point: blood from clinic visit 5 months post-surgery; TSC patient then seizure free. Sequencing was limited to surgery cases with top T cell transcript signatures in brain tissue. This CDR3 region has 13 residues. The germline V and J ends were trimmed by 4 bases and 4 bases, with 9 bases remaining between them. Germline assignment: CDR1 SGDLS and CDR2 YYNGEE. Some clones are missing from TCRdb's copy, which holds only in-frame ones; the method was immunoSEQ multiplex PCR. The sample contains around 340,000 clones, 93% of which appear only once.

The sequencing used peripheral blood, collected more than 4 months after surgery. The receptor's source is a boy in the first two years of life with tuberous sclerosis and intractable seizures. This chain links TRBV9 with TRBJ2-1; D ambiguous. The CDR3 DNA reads TGTGCCAGCAGCCTCGGACGGTACAATGAGCAGTTCTTC. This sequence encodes CASSLGRYNEQFF.